The 26 T cell receptor beta chains below were found in one sample sequenced in a study of vaccination effects on CD4 cells after COVID-19. The repertoire was sequenced with immunoSEQ multiplex PCR; TCRdb's copy has only in-frame clones and lacks some. The sample includes around 56,000 clones, over 65% seen only once; the top ten take approximately 2.8%. These receptors have no known antigen. The authors isolated CD4+ T cells after around nine days of culture. The sample in question was CD4+ T cells from PBMCs cultured without peptide, obtained before COVID-19 vaccination. The receptors were gathered from a human donor who received a COVID-19 vaccine.

The V and J genes are TRBV18 and TRBJ2-1; 14 positions agree with TRBD2. The CDR3 is 14 residues long. CDR1 and CDR2 from the germline V gene are KGHSH and LQKENI. The ends lost 8 bases at V and 4 bases at J; junction bases unmatched: 1. This chain's CDR3 is CASRLAGGYNEQFF. The CDR3, as DNA: TGTGCCAGCCGACTAGCGGGGGGGTACAATGAGCAGTTCTTC. Using reference TRBV18 and TRBJ2-1 for the parts outside the CDR3, the full variable domain is NAGVMQNPRHLVRRRGQEARLRCSPMKGHSHVYWYRQLPEEGLKFMVYLQKENIIDESGMPKERFSAEFPKEGPSILRIQQVVRGDSAAYFCASRLAGGYNEQFFGPGTRLTVL.

CDR3 coding DNA: TGTGCCAGCAGCTTAGCCGGGAGAGGGAATGGGGAGACCCAGTACTTC. Translation: CASSLAGRGNGETQYF. V is TRBV7-9 and J is TRBJ2-5; TRBD2 is a possible D gene (6 bases). V lost 0 bases and J lost 5, with 16 bases in between. From germline, CDR1 is SEHNR and CDR2 FQNEAQ (reference sequence). This CDR3 comprises 16 residues.

The table lists this clone with a count of one. The chain couples TRBV21-1 to TRBJ2-3. TRBV21-1 is described as a pseudogene. The CDR3 has 15 residues. The CDR3 is CASSNEGPSTDTQYF. The DNA for the CDR3 is TGTGCCAGCAGCAACGAGGGGCCTAGCACAGATACGCAGTATTTT.

The chain employs TRBV6-2 or TRBV6-3 and TRBJ2-1; a possible D gene is TRBD2 (5 bases). This CDR3 is 13 amino acids long. V was shortened by 4 bases and J by 8 bases, with 12 bases between the two germline ends. CDR1 and CDR2 (germline): MNHEY, SVGEGT. The CDR3 spells CASSWPGSDEQFF. For the CDR3, the DNA is TGTGCCAGCAGTTGGCCGGGATCTGATGAGCAGTTCTTC.

J is TRBJ1-4 and V is TRBV19, with a weak D call TRBD1 (5 bases). Germline CDR1 reads LNHDA; CDR2 reads SQIVND (reference sequence). The V gene lost 3 bases and the J gene lost 8 bases, with 13 bases spanning the gap. The CDR3 contains 14 residues. The CDR3 spells CASSIGGSGEKLFF. CDR3 coding DNA: TGTGCCAGTAGTATCGGGGGATCGGGAGAAAAACTGTTTTTT.

This chain connects TRBV6-6 to TRBJ2-5; possible D gene TRBD1, 5 bases. V was trimmed by 8 bases and J by 2 bases, leaving 9 bases between them. The CDR3 runs to 12 residues. CDR1 is MNHNY, CDR2 SVGAGI, per germline (reference sequence). The CDR3 here is CASRTGQETQYF. CDR3 coding DNA: TGTGCCAGCCGTACAGGACAAGAGACCCAGTACTTC.

As for this clone: Relative to the germline gene, one junction end is altered; a read error may explain this. The CDR3 DNA reads TGTGCCAGCAGCGACTCGTTTAGATTGGGAAGCACAGATACGCAGTATTTT. Encoded protein: CASSDSFRLGSTDTQYF. The V and J genes are TRBV6-4 and TRBJ2-3; D not certain. This CDR3 has 17 amino acids. Germline V gives CDR1 MRHNA, CDR2 SNTAGT.

The chain is built from TRBV5-1 and TRBJ1-1, with D hard to call. The CDR3 runs to 13 residues. V lost 5 bases and J 0 bases, leaving 8 bases between the germline ends. Germline CDR1 is SGHRS and CDR2 is YFSETQ. DNA for the CDR3: TGCGCCAGCAGGGTACTACTGAACACTGAAGCTTTCTTT. Its translation: CASRVLLNTEAFF.

The chain joins TRBV4-1 to TRBJ1-3; 8 bases are shared with TRBD1. Germline trimming cut 5 bases from V and 2 bases from J; bases unmatched to any gene: 2. The CDR3 contains 14 residues. Germline V gene lookup returns CDR1 MGHRA and CDR2 YSYEKL. The CDR3 region is CASSIQGAGNTIYF. The DNA of the CDR3 is TGCGCCAGCAGCATACAGGGGGCTGGAAACACCATATATTTT.

Here the CDR3 reads CASQTLNSYEQYV. The CDR3 bases are TGTGCCAGCCAAACACTGAACTCCTACGAGCAGTACGTC. The J gene is TRBJ2-7, the V gene TRBV2; D gene ambiguous. This CDR3 has 13 residues. Germline CDR1 reads SNHLY; CDR2 reads FYNNEI. Trimming removed 8 bases at V and 0 bases at J, with 11 bases between.

The chain recombines TRBV5-1 with TRBJ2-3; D perhaps matches TRBD2 (6 bases). The CDR3 runs 15 residues. Germline V gene sequence: CDR1 SGHRS, CDR2 YFSETQ. V shed 1 base and J shed 0 bases, with 9 bases lying between them. The CDR3 here is CASSLTGESTDTQYF. The CDR3 DNA sequence: TGCGCCAGCAGCTTGACGGGGGAAAGCACAGATACGCAGTATTTT.

V gene TRBV27 combines with J gene TRBJ2-3; perhaps TRBD2 as D (5 bases). CDR3 size: 14 residues. V gave up 5 bases and J gave up 2 bases, with 11 bases separating them. Germline V gene lookup returns CDR1 MNHEY and CDR2 SMNVEV (reference sequence). The chain's CDR3 is CASSDTRFTDTQYF. CDR3 sequence (DNA): TGTGCCAGCAGTGATACTAGGTTCACAGATACGCAGTATTTT.

The sample holds a few counts of this clone. The chain couples TRBV6-5 to TRBJ1-5; the match to TRBD1 covers 9 bases. Per the germline V gene, CDR1 is MNHEY and CDR2 is SVGAGI. V lost 6 bases and J lost 6; bases outside the gene matches: 3. The CDR3 contains 13 residues. CDR3 DNA sequence: TGTGCCAGCAGGCGACAGGGGGGTCAGCCCCAGCATTTT. Its protein product is CASRRQGGQPQHF.

J is TRBJ1-6 and V is TRBV15; no clear D gene. This CDR3 has 13 residues. Germline V gives CDR1 LNHNV, CDR2 YYDKDF (reference sequence). V gave up 5 bases and J gave up 6 bases, with 8 bases separating them. The CDR3 DNA follows: TGTGCCACCAGCGGACGGATTAATTCACCCCTCCACTTT. This translates into CATSGRINSPLHF. The variable domain in full, completed from reference TRBV15 and TRBJ1-6, reads DAMVIQNPRYQVTQFGKPVTLSCSQTLNHNVMYWYQQKSSQAPKLLFHYYDKDFNNEADTPDNFQSRRPNTSFCFLDIRSPGLGDTAMYLCATSGRINSPLHFGNGTRLTVT.

The chain couples TRBV18 to TRBJ2-1, with 7 nucleotides matching TRBD2. This CDR3 is 15 amino acids long. V gave up 7 bases and J gave up 0 bases; unmatched junction bases: 6. Germline CDR1 reads KGHSH; CDR2 reads LQKENI. Written as DNA, the CDR3 is TGTGCCAGCTGGGGGGGGGAGAACTCCTACAATGAGCAGTTCTTC. Translation gives CASWGGENSYNEQFF.

V and J are TRBV28 and TRBJ1-5; D is uncertain. V lost 5 bases to trimming and J lost 7 bases, with 18 bases between them. The CDR3 consists of 15 residues. CDR1 MDHEN and CDR2 SYDVKM come from the germline V gene. CDR3 sequence: CASSPSYKGEQPQHF. The CDR3, as DNA: TGTGCCAGCAGTCCTAGCTATAAGGGTGAGCAGCCCCAGCATTTT. Combining the CDR3 with reference TRBV28 and TRBJ1-5 gives the whole variable domain DVKVTQSSRYLVKRTGEKVFLECVQDMDHENMFWYRQDPGLGLRLIYFSYDVKMKEKGDIPEGYSVSREKKERFSLILESASTNQTSMYLCASSPSYKGEQPQHFGDGTRLSIL.

The chain combines TRBV19 with TRBJ1-5; 7 bases fit TRBD1. The CDR3 length is 16 residues. Losses at the gene ends were 5 bases for V and 0 bases for J; bases not matched to a gene: 7. Per germline, CDR1 LNHDA and CDR2 SQIVND (reference sequence). DNA for the CDR3: TGTGCCAGTAGTCGACAGGGTGTATTTAGCAATCAGCCCCAGCATTTT. Protein sequence: CASSRQGVFSNQPQHF.

The J gene is TRBJ1-1, the V gene TRBV30; 11 positions match TRBD1. From germline, CDR1 is GTSNPN and CDR2 SVGIG (reference sequence). CDR3 length equals 18 residues. The junction had 9 bases not matched to a gene; V was cut back by 0 bases and J by 0 bases. Written as DNA, the CDR3 is TGTGCCTGGAGTGTCCGGACAGGGGGCTTTCGGGTGAACACTGAAGCTTTCTTT. Protein sequence: CAWSVRTGGFRVNTEAFF.

The chain employs TRBV6-2 or TRBV6-3 and TRBJ1-4; 7 nucleotides align to TRBD1. Per germline, CDR1 MNHEY and CDR2 SVGEGT. This CDR3 has 15 amino acids. V was pared by 0 bases and J by 4 bases, with 2 bases of the junction left unmatched. Here the CDR3 reads CASSYSGTVNEKLFF. The CDR3, as DNA: TGTGCCAGCAGTTACTCCGGGACAGTTAATGAAAAACTGTTTTTT.

V and J are TRBV19 and TRBJ2-5; maybe TRBD1 (5 bases). Trimming cost V 7 bases and J 1 base, with 10 bases left between them. This CDR3 is built from 13 residues. Germline loops: CDR1 LNHDA, CDR2 SQIVND (reference sequence). CDR3 loop: CASTDRFQETQYF. In nucleotides, the CDR3 is TGTGCCAGTACTGACAGATTCCAAGAGACCCAGTACTTC.

V gene TRBV10-2 combines with J gene TRBJ2-3; possibly TRBD2 for D (7 bases). V lost 7 bases and J lost 2, with 13 bases in between. This CDR3 is 14 amino acids long. Germline loops: CDR1 WSHSY, CDR2 SAAADI. The CDR3 loop reads CASKGEGDTDTQYF. CDR3 sequence (DNA): TGCGCCAGCAAGGGGGAGGGGGACACAGATACGCAGTATTTT.

This clone is a singleton in its sample. The chain links TRBV19 to TRBJ1-3; tentative D call: TRBD1 (5 bases). Germline CDR1 is LNHDA and CDR2 is SQIVND (reference sequence). The CDR3 contains 14 residues. Trimming pared 3 bases from V and 4 bases from J, leaving 10 bases between. CDR3 DNA sequence: TGTGCCAGTAGTATGCAGGGCTCCGGAAACACCATATATTTT. It encodes CASSMQGSGNTIYF.

The chain joins TRBV23-1 to TRBJ2-4, with 8 nucleotides matching TRBD2. Being an ORF, TRBV23-1 has a function that is uncertain. V was clipped by 8 bases and J by 4 bases; unmatched bases: 10. The CDR3 loop spans 15 amino acids. The CDR3 sequence is CASSRGGPEKNIQYF. Written as DNA, the CDR3 is TGCGCCAGCTCCCGCGGGGGGCCGGAGAAAAACATTCAGTACTTC.

This clone was observed a few times. The sample contains more than one DNA sequence encoding this CDR3. The rearrangement joins TRBV7-2 to TRBJ2-7; TRBD2 matches 10 bases. CDR3 length: 15 residues. Germline CDR1 and CDR2: SGHTA and FQGNSA. V shed 0 bases and J 2 bases; nucleotides not matched to a gene: 1. The CDR3 loop is CASSLAAGGPYEQYV. The CDR3 bases are TGTGCCAGCAGCTTAGCAGCGGGGGGGCCCTACGAGCAGTACGTC.

Only a few counts were recorded for this clone. This chain links TRBV6-2 or TRBV6-3 with TRBJ1-3, with a possible D match to TRBD1 (6 bases). Germline V gene sequence: CDR1 MNHEY, CDR2 SVGEGT. V lost 2 bases and J 0 bases, leaving 14 bases between the germline ends. This CDR3 contains 17 residues. DNA for the CDR3: TGTGCCAGCAGTTACGGAGGACAGTGGCACTCTGGAAACACCATATATTTT. This sequence encodes CASSYGGQWHSGNTIYF.

The rearrangement uses TRBV21-1 and TRBJ1-2. TRBV21-1 is a pseudogene segment. This CDR3 contains 12 residues. CDR3 residues: CASSSHSYGYTF. In nucleotides, the CDR3 is TGTGCCAGCAGCAGCCATAGCTATGGCTACACCTTC.